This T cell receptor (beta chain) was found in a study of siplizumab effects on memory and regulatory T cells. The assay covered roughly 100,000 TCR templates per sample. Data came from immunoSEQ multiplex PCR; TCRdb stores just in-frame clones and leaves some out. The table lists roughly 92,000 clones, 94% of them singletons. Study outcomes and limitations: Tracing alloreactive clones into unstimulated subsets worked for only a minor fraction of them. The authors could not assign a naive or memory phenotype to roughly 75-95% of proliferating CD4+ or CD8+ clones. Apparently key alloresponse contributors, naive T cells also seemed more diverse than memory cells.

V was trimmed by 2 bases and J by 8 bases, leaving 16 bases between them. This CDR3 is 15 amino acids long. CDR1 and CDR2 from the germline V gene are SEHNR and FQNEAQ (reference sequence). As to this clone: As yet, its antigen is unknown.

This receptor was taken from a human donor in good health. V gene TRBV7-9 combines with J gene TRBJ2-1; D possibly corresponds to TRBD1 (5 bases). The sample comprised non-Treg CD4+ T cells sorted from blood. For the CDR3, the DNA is TGTGCCAGCAGCTTAACCGTCGGGCAGGGCGATGAGCAGTTCTTC. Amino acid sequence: CASSLTVGQGDEQFF.